Included here is one T cell receptor (beta chain) sequence, with context. It has no known antigen specificity. The input lacks base qualities; no much larger clone sits a single base away. Focal radiation therapy combined with CTLA-4 blockade (ipilimumab) was tested in patients with chemo-refractory metastatic non-small-cell lung cancer. The CDR3, from cysteine to phenylalanine, totals 18 residues. CDR3 DNA only is kept here, 54 bases in frame from base 1. Trimming removed 5 bases from V and 0 bases from J; the gene matches leave 10 bases unexplained. The germline V gene (reference sequence) gives CDR1 as LNHDA and CDR2 as SQIVND. This sample is drawn from a study of radiotherapy plus CTLA-4 blockade in lung cancer (dated by TCRdb to the late 2010s). At the level of the whole study: Objective responses occurred in roughly 20% of enrolled patients, and less than 35% achieved disease control.

Library creation used the immunoSEQ multiplex PCR assay. TCRdb provides this immuneACCESS table in a form limited to in-frame rearrangements. Some clones are lacking; in checked studies, under half of them reflect an unresolved V gene, and why the rest are absent is not known. Within this sample are 85,000 to 130,000 clones, with more than 75% of them counted one time only. Clones ranked in the top ten supply under 3% of the sample. Study-wide conclusions, independent of this receptor: The strongest predictors of response were reported to be early dynamic shifts in blood T cell clones along with a rise in serum interferon-beta following radiation. After treatment with radiotherapy and ipilimumab, TCR clones that originated in tumors expanded in peripheral blood.

Here the chain combines TRBV19 and TRBJ2-2, with 9 junctional bases fitting TRBD1. Sequencing used peripheral blood, obtained from a patient treated with radiotherapy plus ipilimumab. The sequence was obtained from a human donor with non-small cell lung cancer that progressed on radiotherapy plus ipilimumab. Some clones in this sample may be carry-over from other donors' samples. The CDR3 region: CASSPSFWDRANTGELFF. The sequence in DNA is TGTGCCAGTAGTCCATCGTTTTGGGACAGGGCGAACACCGGGGAGCTGTTTTTT.